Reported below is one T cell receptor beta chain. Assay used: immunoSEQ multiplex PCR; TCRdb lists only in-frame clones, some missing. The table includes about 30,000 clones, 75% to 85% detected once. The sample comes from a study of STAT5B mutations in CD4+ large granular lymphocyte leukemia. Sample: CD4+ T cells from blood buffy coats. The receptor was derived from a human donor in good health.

As DNA, the CDR3 is TGCAGCGTTGAGAGTGGCACCTCTAATGAGCAGTTCTTC. Translated: CSVESGTSNEQFF. The rearrangement joins TRBV29-1 to TRBJ2-1, with D uncertain. This CDR3 is built from 13 residues. The V gene's germline CDR1 is SQVTM and CDR2 ANQGSEA. The V end lost 3 bases, the J end lost 7 bases, and 13 bases lay between the germline ends.